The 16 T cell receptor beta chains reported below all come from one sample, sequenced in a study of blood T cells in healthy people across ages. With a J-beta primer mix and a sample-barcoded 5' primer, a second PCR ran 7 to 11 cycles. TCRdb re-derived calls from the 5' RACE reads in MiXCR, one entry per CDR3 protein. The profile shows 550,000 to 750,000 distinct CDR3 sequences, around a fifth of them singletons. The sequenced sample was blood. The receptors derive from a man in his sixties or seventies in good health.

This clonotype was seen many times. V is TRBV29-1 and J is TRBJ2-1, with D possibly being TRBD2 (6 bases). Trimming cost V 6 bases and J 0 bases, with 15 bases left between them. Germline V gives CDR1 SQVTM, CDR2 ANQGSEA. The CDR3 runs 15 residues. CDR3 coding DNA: TGCAGCGTGACCGGGACTGTACACTCCTACAATGAGCAGTTCTTC. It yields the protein CSVTGTVHSYNEQFF.

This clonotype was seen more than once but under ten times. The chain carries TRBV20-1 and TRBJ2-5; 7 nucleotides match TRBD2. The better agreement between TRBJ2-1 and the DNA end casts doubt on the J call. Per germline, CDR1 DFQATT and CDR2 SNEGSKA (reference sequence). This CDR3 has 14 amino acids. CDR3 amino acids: CSASRAGALAEQFF. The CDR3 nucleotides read TGCAGTGCTAGCCGGGCGGGAGCTCTAGCTGAGCAGTTCTTC.

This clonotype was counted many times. The CDR3 loop reads CASSGLAGGNQETQYF. The CDR3 nucleotides read TGTGCCAGCAGTGGCCTAGCGGGAGGTAACCAAGAGACCCAGTACTTC. This chain joins TRBV6-6 and TRBJ2-5, with 11 bases matching TRBD2. This CDR3 contains 16 residues. Germline trimming cut 5 bases from V and 0 bases from J; bases unmatched to any gene: 5. Germline CDR1 MNHNY, CDR2 SVGAGI (reference sequence).

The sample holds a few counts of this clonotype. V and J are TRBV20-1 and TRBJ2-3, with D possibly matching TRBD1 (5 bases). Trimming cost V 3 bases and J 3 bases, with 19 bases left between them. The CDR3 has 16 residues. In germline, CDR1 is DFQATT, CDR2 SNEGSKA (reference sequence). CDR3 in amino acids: CSASPLTQGLTDTQYF. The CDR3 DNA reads TGCAGTGCTAGCCCACTAACCCAGGGTCTAACAGATACGCAGTATTTT.

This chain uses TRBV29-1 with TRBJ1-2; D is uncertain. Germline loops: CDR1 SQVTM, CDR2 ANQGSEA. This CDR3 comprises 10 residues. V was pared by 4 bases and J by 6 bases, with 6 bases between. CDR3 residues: CSVAGNGYTF. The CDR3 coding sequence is TGCAGCGTTGCGGGGAATGGCTACACCTTC.

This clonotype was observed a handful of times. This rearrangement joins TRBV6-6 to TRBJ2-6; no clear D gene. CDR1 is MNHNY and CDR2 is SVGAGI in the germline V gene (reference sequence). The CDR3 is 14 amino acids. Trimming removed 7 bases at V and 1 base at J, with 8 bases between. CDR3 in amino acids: CASIGNSGANVLTF. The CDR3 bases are TGTGCCAGCATAGGGAATTCTGGGGCCAACGTCCTGACTTTC.

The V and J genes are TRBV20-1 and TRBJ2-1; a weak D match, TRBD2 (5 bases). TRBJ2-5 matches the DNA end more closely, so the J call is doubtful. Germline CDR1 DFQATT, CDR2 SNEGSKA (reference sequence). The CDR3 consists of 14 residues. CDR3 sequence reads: CSAREGDWFETQYF. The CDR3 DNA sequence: TGCAGTGCTAGAGAGGGAGACTGGTTTGAGACCCAGTACTTC.

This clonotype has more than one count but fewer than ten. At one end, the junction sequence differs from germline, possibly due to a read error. This chain's CDR3 is CASGYGDGVGEKLFF. The CDR3, as DNA: TGTGCCAGCGGTTACGGGGACGGTGTTGGTGAAAAACTGTTTTTT. The chain employs TRBV6-5 and TRBJ1-4; TRBD1 might be the D (5 bases). This CDR3 is 15 amino acids long. Germline V gives CDR1 MNHEY, CDR2 SVGAGI.

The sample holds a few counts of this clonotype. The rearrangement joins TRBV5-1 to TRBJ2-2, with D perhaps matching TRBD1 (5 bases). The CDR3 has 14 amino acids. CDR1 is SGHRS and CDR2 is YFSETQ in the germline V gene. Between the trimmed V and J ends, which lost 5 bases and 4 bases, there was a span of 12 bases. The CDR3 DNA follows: TGCGCCAGCAGGATTCAGGGAACCACCGGGGAGCTGTTTTTT. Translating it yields CASRIQGTTGELFF.

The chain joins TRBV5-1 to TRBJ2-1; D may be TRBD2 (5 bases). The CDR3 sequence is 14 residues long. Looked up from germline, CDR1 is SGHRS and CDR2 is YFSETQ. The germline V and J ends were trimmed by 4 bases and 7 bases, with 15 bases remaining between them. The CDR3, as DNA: TGCGCCAGCAGCCTGGGTTCTAGCTTAAATGAGCAGTTCTTC. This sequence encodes CASSLGSSLNEQFF.

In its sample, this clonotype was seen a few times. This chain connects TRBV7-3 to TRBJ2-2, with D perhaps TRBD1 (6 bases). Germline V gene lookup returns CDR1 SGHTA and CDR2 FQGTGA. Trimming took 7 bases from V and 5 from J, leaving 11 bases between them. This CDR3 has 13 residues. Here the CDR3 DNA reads TGTGCCAGCATGGCGGACAGAACCGGGGAGCTGTTTTTT. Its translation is CASMADRTGELFF.

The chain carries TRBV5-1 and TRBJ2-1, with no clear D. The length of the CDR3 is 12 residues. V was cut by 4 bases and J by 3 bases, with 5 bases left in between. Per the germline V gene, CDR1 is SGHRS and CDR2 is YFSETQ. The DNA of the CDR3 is TGCGCCAGCAGCCAGGACTACAATGAGCAGTTCTTC. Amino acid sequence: CASSQDYNEQFF.

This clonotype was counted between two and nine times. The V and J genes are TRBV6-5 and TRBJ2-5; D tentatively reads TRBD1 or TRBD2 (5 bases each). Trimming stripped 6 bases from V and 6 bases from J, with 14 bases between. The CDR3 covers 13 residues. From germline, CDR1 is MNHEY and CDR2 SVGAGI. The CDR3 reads CASSPPGRKTQYF. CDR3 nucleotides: TGTGCCAGCAGCCCGCCGGGGCGGAAGACCCAGTACTTC.

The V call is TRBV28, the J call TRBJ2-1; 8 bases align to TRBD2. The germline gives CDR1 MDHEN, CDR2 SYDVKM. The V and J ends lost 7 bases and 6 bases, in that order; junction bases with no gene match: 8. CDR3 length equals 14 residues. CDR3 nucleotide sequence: TGTGCCAGCAAAAGCGGGAGTTGGGGCAATGAGCAGTTCTTC. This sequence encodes CASKSGSWGNEQFF.

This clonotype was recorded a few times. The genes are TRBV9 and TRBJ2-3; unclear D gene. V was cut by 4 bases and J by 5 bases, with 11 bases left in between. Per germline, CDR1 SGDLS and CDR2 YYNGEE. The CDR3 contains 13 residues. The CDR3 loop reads CASSLQPLDTQYF. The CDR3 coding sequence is TGTGCCAGCAGCCTCCAACCCCTAGATACGCAGTATTTT.

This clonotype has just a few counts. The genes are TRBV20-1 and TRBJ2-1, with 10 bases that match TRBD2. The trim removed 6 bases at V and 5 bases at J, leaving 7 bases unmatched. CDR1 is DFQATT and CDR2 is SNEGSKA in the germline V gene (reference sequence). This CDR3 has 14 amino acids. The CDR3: CSAESSGGNNEQFF. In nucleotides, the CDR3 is TGCAGTGCCGAATCTAGCGGGGGTAACAATGAGCAGTTCTTC.